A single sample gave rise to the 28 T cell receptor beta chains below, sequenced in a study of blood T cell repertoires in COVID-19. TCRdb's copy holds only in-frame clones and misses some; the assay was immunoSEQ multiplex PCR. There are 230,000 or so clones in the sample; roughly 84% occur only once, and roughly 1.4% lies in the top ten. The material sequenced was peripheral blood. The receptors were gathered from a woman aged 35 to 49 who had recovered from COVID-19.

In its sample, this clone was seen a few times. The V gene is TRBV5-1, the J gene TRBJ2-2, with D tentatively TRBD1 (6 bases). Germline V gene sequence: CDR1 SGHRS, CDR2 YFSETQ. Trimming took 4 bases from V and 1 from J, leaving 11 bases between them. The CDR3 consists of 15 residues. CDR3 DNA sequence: TGCGCCAGCAGCGCTCTGGACAGGAACACCGGGGAGCTGTTTTTT. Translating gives CASSALDRNTGELFF.

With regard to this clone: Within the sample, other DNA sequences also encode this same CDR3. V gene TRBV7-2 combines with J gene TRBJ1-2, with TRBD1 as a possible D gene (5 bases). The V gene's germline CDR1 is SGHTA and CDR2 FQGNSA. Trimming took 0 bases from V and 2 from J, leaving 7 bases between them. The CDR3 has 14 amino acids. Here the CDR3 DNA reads TGTGCCAGCAGCTTAGCGCCAGGGAACTATGGCTACACCTTC. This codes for CASSLAPGNYGYTF.

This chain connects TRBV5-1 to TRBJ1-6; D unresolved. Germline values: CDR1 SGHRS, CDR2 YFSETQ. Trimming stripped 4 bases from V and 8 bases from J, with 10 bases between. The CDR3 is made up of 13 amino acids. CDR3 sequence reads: CASSDSEDSPLHF. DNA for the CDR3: TGCGCCAGCAGCGACTCGGAGGATTCACCCCTCCACTTT.

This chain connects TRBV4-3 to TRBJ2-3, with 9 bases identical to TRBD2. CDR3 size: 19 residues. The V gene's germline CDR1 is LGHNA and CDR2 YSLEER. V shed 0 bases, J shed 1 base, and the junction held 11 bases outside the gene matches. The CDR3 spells CASSQEVAGAGSGTDTQYF. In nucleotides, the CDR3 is TGCGCCAGCAGCCAAGAAGTAGCGGGGGCCGGGTCGGGCACAGATACGCAGTATTTT.

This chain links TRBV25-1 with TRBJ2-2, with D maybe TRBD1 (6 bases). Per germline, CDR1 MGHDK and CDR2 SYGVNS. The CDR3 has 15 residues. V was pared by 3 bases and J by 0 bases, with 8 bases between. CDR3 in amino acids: CASSDRTANTGELFF. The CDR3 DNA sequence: TGTGCCAGCAGTGATAGGACAGCGAACACCGGGGAGCTGTTTTTT.

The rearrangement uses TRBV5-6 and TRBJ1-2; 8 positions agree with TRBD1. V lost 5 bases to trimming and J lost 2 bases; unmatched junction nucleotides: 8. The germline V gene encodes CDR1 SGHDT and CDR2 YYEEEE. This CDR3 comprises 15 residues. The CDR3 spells CASRGQDRLNYGYTF. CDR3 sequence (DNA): TGTGCCAGCAGGGGACAGGACCGTCTAAACTATGGCTACACCTTC.

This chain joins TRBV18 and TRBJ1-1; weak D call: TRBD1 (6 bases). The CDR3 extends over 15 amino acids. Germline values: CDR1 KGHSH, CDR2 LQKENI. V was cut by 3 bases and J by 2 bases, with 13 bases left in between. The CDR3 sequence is CASSPPGHRNTEAFF. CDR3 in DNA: TGTGCCAGCTCACCTCCGGGACATAGAAACACTGAAGCTTTCTTT.

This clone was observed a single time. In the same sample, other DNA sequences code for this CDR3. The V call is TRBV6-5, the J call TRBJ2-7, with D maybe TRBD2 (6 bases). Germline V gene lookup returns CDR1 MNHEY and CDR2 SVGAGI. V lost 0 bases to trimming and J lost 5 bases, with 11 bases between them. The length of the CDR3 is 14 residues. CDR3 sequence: CASSYSGGSDEQYF. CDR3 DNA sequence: TGTGCCAGCAGTTACTCGGGGGGTTCGGACGAGCAGTACTTC.

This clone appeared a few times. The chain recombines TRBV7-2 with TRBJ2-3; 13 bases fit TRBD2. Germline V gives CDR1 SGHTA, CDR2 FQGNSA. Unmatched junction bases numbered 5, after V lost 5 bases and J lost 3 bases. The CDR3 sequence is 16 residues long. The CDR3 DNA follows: TGTGCCAGCAGCCCTGGACTAGCGGGGGCTACAGATACGCAGTATTTT. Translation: CASSPGLAGATDTQYF. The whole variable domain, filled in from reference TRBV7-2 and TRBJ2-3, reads GAGVSQSPSNKVTEKGKDVELRCDPISGHTALYWYRQSLGQGLEFLIYFQGNSAPDKSGLPSDRFSAERTGGSVSTLTIQRTQQEDSAVYLCASSPGLAGATDTQYFGPGTRLTVL.

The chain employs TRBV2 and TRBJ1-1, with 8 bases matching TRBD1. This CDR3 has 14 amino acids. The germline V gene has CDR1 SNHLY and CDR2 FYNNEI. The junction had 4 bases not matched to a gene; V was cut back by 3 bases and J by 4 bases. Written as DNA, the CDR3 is TGTGCCAGCAGTGACCGGACAGGGCGCACTGAAGCTTTCTTT. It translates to CASSDRTGRTEAFF.

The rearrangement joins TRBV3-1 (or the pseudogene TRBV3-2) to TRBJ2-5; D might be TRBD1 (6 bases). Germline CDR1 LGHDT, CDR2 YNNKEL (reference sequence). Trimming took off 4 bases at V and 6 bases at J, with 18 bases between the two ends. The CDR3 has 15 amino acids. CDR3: CASSLTSDSMQTQYF. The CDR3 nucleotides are TGTGCCAGCAGCCTTACCTCGGACAGCATGCAGACCCAGTACTTC.

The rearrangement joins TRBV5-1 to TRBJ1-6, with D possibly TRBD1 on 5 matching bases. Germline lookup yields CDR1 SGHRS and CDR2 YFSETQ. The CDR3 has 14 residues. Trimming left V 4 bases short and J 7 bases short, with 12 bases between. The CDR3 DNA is TGCGCCAGCAGCGTGGGGCAGCGGAATTCACCCCTCCACTTT. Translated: CASSVGQRNSPLHF.

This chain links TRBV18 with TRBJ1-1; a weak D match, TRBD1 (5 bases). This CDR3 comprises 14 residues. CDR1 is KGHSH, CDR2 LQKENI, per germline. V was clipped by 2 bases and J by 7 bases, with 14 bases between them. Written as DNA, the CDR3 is TGTGCCAGCTCACCATTCTTAACCGACAGTGAAGCTTTCTTT. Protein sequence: CASSPFLTDSEAFF.

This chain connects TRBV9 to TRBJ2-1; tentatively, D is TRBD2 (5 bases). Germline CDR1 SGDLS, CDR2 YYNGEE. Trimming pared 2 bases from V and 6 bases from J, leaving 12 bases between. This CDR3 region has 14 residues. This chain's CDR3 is CASSVFPGSNEQFF. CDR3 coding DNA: TGTGCCAGCAGCGTCTTTCCGGGAAGCAATGAGCAGTTCTTC. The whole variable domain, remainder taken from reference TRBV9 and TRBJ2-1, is DSGVTQTPKHLITATGQRVTLRCSPRSGDLSVYWYQQSLDQGLQFLIQYYNGEERAKGNILERFSAQQFPDLHSELNLSSLELGDSALYFCASSVFPGSNEQFFGPGTRLTVL.

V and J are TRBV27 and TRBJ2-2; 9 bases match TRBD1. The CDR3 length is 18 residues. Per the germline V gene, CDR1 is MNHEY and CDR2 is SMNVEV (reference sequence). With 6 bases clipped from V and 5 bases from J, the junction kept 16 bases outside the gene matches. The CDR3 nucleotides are TGTGCCAGCAGCGGGACAGGGATACTCTTAATGGGGACCGGGGAGCTGTTTTTT. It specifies CASSGTGILLMGTGELFF.

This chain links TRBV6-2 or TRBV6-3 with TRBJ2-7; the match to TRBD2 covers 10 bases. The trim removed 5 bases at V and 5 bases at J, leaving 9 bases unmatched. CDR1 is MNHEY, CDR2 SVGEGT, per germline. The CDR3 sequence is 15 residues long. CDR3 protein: CASSTLLAGYHEQYF. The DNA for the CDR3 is TGTGCCAGCAGTACGTTACTAGCGGGGTACCACGAGCAGTACTTC.

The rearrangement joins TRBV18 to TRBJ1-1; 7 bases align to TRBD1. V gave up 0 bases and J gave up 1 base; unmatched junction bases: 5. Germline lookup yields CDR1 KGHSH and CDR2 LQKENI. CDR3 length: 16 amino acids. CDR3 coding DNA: TGTGCCAGCTCACCACCCGAAGGGGGCAGGAACACTGAAGCTTTCTTT. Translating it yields CASSPPEGGRNTEAFF.

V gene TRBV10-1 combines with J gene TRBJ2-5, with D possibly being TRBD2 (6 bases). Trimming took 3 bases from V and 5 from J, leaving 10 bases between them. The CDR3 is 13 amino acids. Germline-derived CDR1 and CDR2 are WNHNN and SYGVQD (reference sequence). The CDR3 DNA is TGCGCCAGCAGTGATGAGGGACTGGAGACCCAGTACTTC. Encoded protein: CASSDEGLETQYF.

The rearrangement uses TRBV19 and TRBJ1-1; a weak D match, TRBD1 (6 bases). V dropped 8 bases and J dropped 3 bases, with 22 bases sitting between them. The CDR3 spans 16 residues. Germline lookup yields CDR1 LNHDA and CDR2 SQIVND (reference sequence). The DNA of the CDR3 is TGTGCCAGTCATTCCCGGACAGCAAGCCGGTACACTGAAGCTTTCTTT. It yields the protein CASHSRTASRYTEAFF.

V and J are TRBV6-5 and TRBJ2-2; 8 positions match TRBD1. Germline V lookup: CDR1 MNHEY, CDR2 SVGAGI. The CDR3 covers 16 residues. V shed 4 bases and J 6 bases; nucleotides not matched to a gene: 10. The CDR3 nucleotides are TGTGCCAGCAGTTTCGACGACAGGGGTTATCCCGGGGAGCTGTTTTTT. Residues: CASSFDDRGYPGELFF.

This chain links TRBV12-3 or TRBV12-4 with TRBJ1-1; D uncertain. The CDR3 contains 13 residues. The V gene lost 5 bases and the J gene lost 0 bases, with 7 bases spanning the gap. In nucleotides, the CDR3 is TGTGCCAGCAGTCCACAGATGAACACTGAAGCTTTCTTT. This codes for CASSPQMNTEAFF.

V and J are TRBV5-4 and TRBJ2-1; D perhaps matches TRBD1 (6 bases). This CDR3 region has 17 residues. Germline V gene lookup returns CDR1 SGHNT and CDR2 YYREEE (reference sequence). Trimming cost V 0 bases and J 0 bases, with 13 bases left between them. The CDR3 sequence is CASSLGAGAVSYNEQFF. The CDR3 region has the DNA TGTGCCAGCAGCTTGGGGGCAGGGGCAGTCTCCTACAATGAGCAGTTCTTC.

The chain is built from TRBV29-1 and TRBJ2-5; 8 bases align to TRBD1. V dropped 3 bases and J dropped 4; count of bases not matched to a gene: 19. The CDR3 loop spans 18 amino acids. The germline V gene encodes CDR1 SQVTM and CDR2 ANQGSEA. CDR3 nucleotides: TGCAGCGTTGACGGTCTGGGTACAGGGGGGACGGCGGGAGAGACCCAGTACTTC. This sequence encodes CSVDGLGTGGTAGETQYF.

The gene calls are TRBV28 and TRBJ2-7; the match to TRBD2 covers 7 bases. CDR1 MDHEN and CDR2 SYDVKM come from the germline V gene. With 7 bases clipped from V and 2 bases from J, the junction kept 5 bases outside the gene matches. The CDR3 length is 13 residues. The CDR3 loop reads CASTTGGPYEQYF. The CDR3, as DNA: TGTGCCAGCACCACGGGGGGACCCTACGAGCAGTACTTC.

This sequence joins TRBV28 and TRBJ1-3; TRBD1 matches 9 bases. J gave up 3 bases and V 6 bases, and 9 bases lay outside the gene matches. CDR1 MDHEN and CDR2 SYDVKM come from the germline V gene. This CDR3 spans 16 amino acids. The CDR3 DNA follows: TGTGCCAGCAGATCACAGACAGGGGGGTTTGGAAACACCATATATTTT. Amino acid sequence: CASRSQTGGFGNTIYF.

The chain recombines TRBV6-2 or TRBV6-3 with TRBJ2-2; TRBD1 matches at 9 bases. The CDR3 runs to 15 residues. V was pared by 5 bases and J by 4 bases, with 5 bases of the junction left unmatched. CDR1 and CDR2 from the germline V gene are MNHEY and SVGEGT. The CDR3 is CASSDPGQGTGELFF. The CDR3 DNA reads TGTGCCAGCAGTGACCCGGGACAGGGCACCGGGGAGCTGTTTTTT.

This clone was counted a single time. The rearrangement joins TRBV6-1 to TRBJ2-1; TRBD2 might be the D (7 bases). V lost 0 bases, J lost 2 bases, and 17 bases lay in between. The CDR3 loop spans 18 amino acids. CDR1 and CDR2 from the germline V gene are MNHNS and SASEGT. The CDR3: CASSEAGRGDIAYNEQFF. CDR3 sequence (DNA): TGTGCCAGCAGTGAAGCGGGCCGGGGGGACATAGCCTACAATGAGCAGTTCTTC.

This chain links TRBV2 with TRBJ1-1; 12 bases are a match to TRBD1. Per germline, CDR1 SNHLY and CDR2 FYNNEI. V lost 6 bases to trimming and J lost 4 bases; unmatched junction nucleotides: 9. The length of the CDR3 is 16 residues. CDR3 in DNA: TGTGCCAGCAGGGGGACAGGGGGCCTTTTGAGCACTGAAGCTTTCTTT. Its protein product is CASRGTGGLLSTEAFF. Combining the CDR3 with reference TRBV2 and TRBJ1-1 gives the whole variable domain EPEVTQTPSHQVTQMGQEVILRCVPISNHLYFYWYRQILGQKVEFLVSFYNNEISEKSEIFDDQFSVERPDGSNFTLKIRSTKLEDSAMYFCASRGTGGLLSTEAFFGQGTRLTVV.